These 25 T cell receptor beta chains came from one sample sequenced in a study of T cell repertoires in cytomegalovirus infection. From the reads, TCRdb called clonotypes with MiXCR, one entry per CDR3 protein. The sample has approximately 200,000 distinct CDR3 sequences; 28% are singletons. The sample consisted of PBMCs. These receptors came from a human donor in good health (CMV status not recorded). Some clones in this sample may be carry-over from other donors' samples.

The V and J genes are TRBV23-1 and TRBJ1-2; D gene unclear. TRBV23-1 is flagged as an ORF with uncertain function. Trimming removed 5 bases at V and 0 bases at J, with 16 bases between. The CDR3 loop spans 16 amino acids. The CDR3 DNA is TGCGCCAGCAGTTTCGTTTGGAGCTCTTCTAACTATGGCTACACCTTC. It yields the protein CASSFVWSSSNYGYTF.

This clonotype came up a few times. This chain uses TRBV20-1 with TRBJ1-6, with unresolved D. Looked up from germline, CDR1 is DFQATT and CDR2 is SNEGSKA (reference sequence). The CDR3 contains 13 residues. V gave up 7 bases and J gave up 9 bases, with 16 bases separating them. Here the CDR3 DNA reads TGCAGTGTACCGGGTCGCCCTTTTTCACCCCTCCACTTT. Residues: CSVPGRPFSPLHF.

This clonotype occurred a few times. V is TRBV11-2 and J is TRBJ1-1; D remains ambiguous. Germline V gene data show CDR1 as SGHAT and CDR2 as FQNNGV. Trimming pared 0 bases from V and 5 bases from J, leaving 13 bases between. There are 15 residues in the CDR3. The CDR3 DNA is TGTGCCAGCAGCTTAGAGCCCCAATTGTGGACTGAAGCTTTCTTT. It translates to CASSLEPQLWTEAFF.

This clonotype was seen at least ten times. The genes are TRBV7-2 and TRBJ1-2; 8 bases align to TRBD1. CDR1 is SGHTA and CDR2 is FQGNSA in the germline V gene. The CDR3 runs to 13 residues. V was pared by 5 bases and J by 4 bases, with 3 bases of the junction left unmatched. CDR3 residues: CASSRDRFYGYTF. CDR3 nucleotides: TGTGCCAGCAGCCGGGACAGGTTCTATGGCTACACCTTC. The whole variable domain, remainder taken from reference TRBV7-2 and TRBJ1-2, is GAGVSQSPSNKVTEKGKDVELRCDPISGHTALYWYRQSLGQGLEFLIYFQGNSAPDKSGLPSDRFSAERTGGSVSTLTIQRTQQEDSAVYLCASSRDRFYGYTFGSGTRLTVV.

V gene TRBV6-5 combines with J gene TRBJ1-4; possibly TRBD1 for D (5 bases). V gave up 6 bases and J gave up 8 bases, with 31 bases separating them. The CDR3 has 19 residues. Germline CDR1 reads MNHEY; CDR2 reads SVGAGI. CDR3 nucleotide sequence: TGTGCCAGCAGCCTTTCGGGGGAGTCCTTGGTCGGCAGCTCCGAAAAACTGTTTTTT. Translating gives CASSLSGESLVGSSEKLFF.

This clonotype was seen more than once but under ten times. The chain recombines TRBV2 with TRBJ1-2, with 8 bases aligning to TRBD1. The V gene's germline CDR1 is SNHLY and CDR2 FYNNEI. The CDR3 covers 14 residues. Losses at the gene ends were 2 bases for V and 6 bases for J; bases not matched to a gene: 5. In nucleotides, the CDR3 is TGTGCCAGCAGTGAACAGGGGGCGTACCATGGCTACACCTTC. Amino acid sequence: CASSEQGAYHGYTF.

CDR3 bases: TGTGCCAGCAGCCCACCGGGACTAGCGGCATCCAATGAGCAGTTCTTC. It translates to CASSPPGLAASNEQFF. The gene calls are TRBV9 and TRBJ2-1, with TRBD2 matching over 11 bases. The CDR3 totals 16 residues. V was pared by 4 bases and J by 6 bases, with 9 bases of the junction left unmatched. Germline CDR1 reads SGDLS; CDR2 reads YYNGEE.

At least ten counts were recorded for this clonotype. This chain joins TRBV12-3 or TRBV12-4 and TRBJ2-2, with D uncertain. V dropped 4 bases and J dropped 2 bases, with 11 bases sitting between them. There are 15 residues in the CDR3. CDR3 amino acids: CASSSRTVNTGELFF. In DNA, the CDR3 is TGTGCCAGCAGTTCACGGACGGTAAACACCGGGGAGCTGTTTTTT.

This chain links TRBV29-1 with TRBJ2-6; D ambiguous. Germline CDR1 is SQVTM and CDR2 is ANQGSEA. The CDR3 sequence is 13 residues long. V lost 5 bases, J lost 0 bases, and 5 bases lay in between. The CDR3 bases are TGCAGCGTTACAGACTCTGGGGCCAACGTCCTGACTTTC. It yields the protein CSVTDSGANVLTF.

The V and J genes are TRBV7-3 and TRBJ2-3; 14 nucleotides match TRBD2. The J segment lost 1 base and the V segment lost 5 bases, leaving 14 bases of the junction unmatched. Germline CDR1 SGHTA, CDR2 FQGTGA. This CDR3 has 20 residues. CDR3 in amino acids: CASSLTPGLAGGRGTDTQYF. In DNA form, the CDR3 reads TGTGCCAGCAGCCTCACCCCCGGACTAGCGGGGGGCCGCGGCACAGATACGCAGTATTTT.

This clonotype was found a few times. V usage is TRBV12-3 or TRBV12-4 and J usage is TRBJ1-6; TRBD1 is a possible D gene (5 bases). The V end lost 7 bases, the J end lost 4 bases, and 14 bases lay between the germline ends. The CDR3 length is 15 residues. The CDR3 sequence is CASTRDGPYNSPLHF. The DNA for the CDR3 is TGTGCCAGCACCCGGGACGGGCCTTATAATTCACCCCTCCACTTT.

The rearrangement uses TRBV12-3 or TRBV12-4 and TRBJ2-5, with TRBD2 as a possible D gene (5 bases). The germline V and J ends were trimmed by 5 bases and 4 bases, with 20 bases remaining between them. The CDR3 covers 16 residues. The CDR3 spells CASSPRPAYGRETQYF. The CDR3 nucleotides read TGTGCCAGCAGTCCCCGCCCCGCTTATGGGAGAGAGACCCAGTACTTC.

The V gene is TRBV2, the J gene TRBJ1-2; 9 bases are a match to TRBD1. The V gene's germline CDR1 is SNHLY and CDR2 FYNNEI. The V segment lost 7 bases and the J segment 6 bases; nucleotides outside the gene matches: 3. The CDR3 has 12 amino acids. CDR3 region: CASNRDRDGYTF. In nucleotides, the CDR3 is TGTGCCAGCAATCGGGACAGGGATGGCTACACCTTC.

CDR3 DNA: TGCGCCAGCAGCCAAGAGCGGGGTTTGTCTTCCGGGGAGCTGTTTTTT. Amino acid sequence: CASSQERGLSSGELFF. The chain combines TRBV4-1 with TRBJ2-2, with D maybe TRBD2 (6 bases). The CDR3 length is 16 residues. V lost 0 bases to trimming and J lost 6 bases, with 14 bases between them. CDR1 and CDR2 (germline): MGHRA, YSYEKL.

The sample holds many counts of this clonotype. This chain joins TRBV11-2 and TRBJ1-1; 7 positions match TRBD1. The CDR3 totals 15 residues. V trimming: 5 bases; J trimming: 3 bases; junction bases outside the gene matches: 9. Germline V lookup: CDR1 SGHAT, CDR2 FQNNGV. CDR3 nucleotides: TGTGCCAGCAGCGGTTTGACAGGGTCGTACACTGAAGCTTTCTTT. It is translated as CASSGLTGSYTEAFF.

The chain couples TRBV6-6 to TRBJ1-5; TRBD1 agrees at 7 bases. V dropped 8 bases and J dropped 6; count of bases not matched to a gene: 10. This CDR3 has 14 residues. Germline CDR1 MNHNY, CDR2 SVGAGI (reference sequence). The CDR3 region has the DNA TGTGCCAGCGTACCAACAGGGGAGGGTCAGCCCCAGCATTTT. Its translation is CASVPTGEGQPQHF.

In this sample, this clonotype turned up a few times. The rearrangement joins TRBV4-2 to TRBJ1-4, with no clear D. CDR1 LGHNA and CDR2 YNFKEQ come from the germline V gene. The germline V and J ends were trimmed by 0 bases and 2 bases, with 4 bases remaining between them. This CDR3 is 14 amino acids long. CDR3: CASSQDLTNEKLFF. The DNA of the CDR3 is TGTGCCAGCAGCCAAGATCTTACTAATGAAAAACTGTTTTTT.

The chain recombines TRBV19 with TRBJ1-2; no clear D. CDR3 length equals 14 residues. V was cut by 3 bases and J by 6 bases, with 14 bases left in between. Germline values: CDR1 LNHDA, CDR2 SQIVND (reference sequence). Here the CDR3 DNA reads TGTGCCAGTAGTATGAGAGGGAGCGTCGATGGCTACACCTTC. Protein product: CASSMRGSVDGYTF.

This clonotype turned up a few times. The chain is built from TRBV6-2 or TRBV6-3 and TRBJ2-7; a weak D match, TRBD1 (5 bases). Germline CDR1 and CDR2: MNHEY and SVGEGT. CDR3 size: 11 residues. V lost 7 bases and J 4 bases, leaving 8 bases between the germline ends. The CDR3 nucleotides are TGTGCCAGCACACAGGCGTACGAGCAGTACTTC. It translates to CASTQAYEQYF.

The chain is built from TRBV6-6 and TRBJ1-2, with D hard to call. V dropped 7 bases and J dropped 5 bases, with 20 bases sitting between them. The CDR3 has 15 amino acids. Looked up from germline, CDR1 is MNHNY and CDR2 is SVGAGI (reference sequence). In DNA, the CDR3 is TGTGCCAGCAATAATATCGAAACACAGCGGTATGGCTACACCTTC. Translated, it gives CASNNIETQRYGYTF.

This clonotype was seen at least ten times. V is TRBV7-2 and J is TRBJ2-3; 12 bases map to TRBD2. The CDR3 is 17 amino acids. The trim removed 5 bases at V and 4 bases at J, leaving 10 bases unmatched. From germline, CDR1 is SGHTA and CDR2 FQGNSA. In DNA form, the CDR3 reads TGTGCCAGCAGCCCCTGGACTAGCGGGGATGCCTCAGATACGCAGTATTTT. Translated: CASSPWTSGDASDTQYF.

This clonotype was counted ten times or more. One end of the junction does not line up with germline, which may come from a read error. The V gene is TRBV7-7, the J gene TRBJ2-1, with D tentatively TRBD1 or TRBD2 (5 bases each). The CDR3 consists of 15 residues. Germline loops: CDR1 SSHAT, CDR2 FNYEAQ (reference sequence). As DNA, the CDR3 is TGTGCTAGCAGCTTAGGGGACCCTTCCTACAATGAGCAGTTCTTC. This translates into CASSLGDPSYNEQFF.

This clonotype was seen a handful of times. The J gene is TRBJ1-1, the V gene TRBV20-1; TRBD1 agrees at 7 bases. V shed 4 bases, J shed 1 base, and the junction held 3 bases outside the gene matches. CDR3 length: 13 amino acids. Germline V gene data show CDR1 as DFQATT and CDR2 as SNEGSKA (reference sequence). CDR3 amino acids: CSAIGTENTEAFF. The CDR3 DNA sequence: TGCAGTGCTATCGGGACAGAGAACACTGAAGCTTTCTTT.

The gene calls are TRBV20-1 and TRBJ1-6; D may be TRBD1 (6 bases). V lost 2 bases to trimming and J lost 4 bases, with 15 bases between them. This CDR3 is built from 16 residues. CDR1 and CDR2 from the germline V gene are DFQATT and SNEGSKA (reference sequence). CDR3 residues: CSARKAGQSYNSPLHF. The DNA for the CDR3 is TGCAGTGCTAGAAAAGCCGGACAGTCATATAATTCACCCCTCCACTTT.

J is TRBJ2-1 and V is TRBV23-1; 10 bases line up with TRBD1. TRBV23-1 is sorted into the ORF group, with uncertain function. The CDR3 loop spans 16 amino acids. Germline trimming cut 3 bases from V and 3 bases from J; bases unmatched to any gene: 5. The CDR3 bases are TGCGCCAGCAGTCATCATGGACAGGGGGGCTACAATGAGCAGTTCTTC. It is translated as CASSHHGQGGYNEQFF.